The clone carrying this TCR beta chain came up many times. Its antigen is not identified. Looked up from germline, CDR1 is DFQATT and CDR2 is SNEGSKA (reference sequence). The CDR3 runs to 16 residues. The V gene lost 6 bases and the J gene lost 0 bases, with 20 bases spanning the gap. Building the TCR beta libraries relied on iRepertoire HTBI primers, and CDR3 regions underwent Arm-PCR. TCRdb independently ran MiXCR on the multiplex PCR reads; one entry per CDR3 protein. The table records about 420,000 distinct CDR3 sequences, roughly 15% of them present only once. Time point reported: newly diagnosed GD, antithyroid drugs for less than 3 months. Preparation of the TCR library used RNA extracted from PBMCs. The data were obtained in a study of regulatory T cells in long-lasting Graves disease. Overall study findings and caveats: The study found TRBV28, TRBJ1-2 and TRBJ2-5 favored in persistent disease.

This same sample was also part of a study on T cells in Graves' hyperthyroidism and ophthalmopathy. That source reports: Graves' hyperthyroidism was deemed stable given no ophthalmopathy progression within 18 months.

The V gene is TRBV20-1, the J gene TRBJ1-1; D remains ambiguous. This TCR derives from a woman aged 18-35 years with Graves disease. Sequenced material: peripheral blood mononuclear cells (PBMCs), taken at new diagnosis, from a patient treated with antithyroid drugs. CDR3 in DNA: TGCAGTGCCCTAGCTAGCGGGCAGAAGATGAACACTGAAGCTTTCTTT. Encoded protein: CSALASGQKMNTEAFF.